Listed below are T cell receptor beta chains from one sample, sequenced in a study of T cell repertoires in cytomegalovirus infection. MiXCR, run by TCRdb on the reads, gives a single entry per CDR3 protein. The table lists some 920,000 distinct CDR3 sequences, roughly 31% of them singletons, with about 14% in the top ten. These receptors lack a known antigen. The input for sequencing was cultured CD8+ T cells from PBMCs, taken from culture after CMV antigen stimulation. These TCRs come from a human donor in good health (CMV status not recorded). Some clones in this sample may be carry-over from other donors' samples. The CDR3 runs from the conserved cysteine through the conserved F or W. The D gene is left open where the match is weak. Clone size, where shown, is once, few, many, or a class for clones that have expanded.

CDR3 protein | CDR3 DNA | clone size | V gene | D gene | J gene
CASSLGPRGEQFF | TGTGCCAGCAGCTTAGGTCCTCGGGGGGAGCAGTTCTTC | - | TRBV7-6 | - | TRBJ2-1
CASSRTGETEQYF | TGTGCCAGCAGCCGGACAGGGGAGACCGAGCAGTACTTC | few | TRBV7-9 | TRBD1 | TRBJ2-7
CASTRTGTGLYSNQPQHF | TGTGCCAGCACCCGGACCGGGACAGGGCTGTATAGCAATCAGCCCCAGCATTTT | few | TRBV12-3/TRBV12-4 | TRBD1 | TRBJ1-5
CASSVKWTGGNEQYF | TGTGCCAGCAGTGTAAAATGGACAGGGGGCAACGAGCAGTACTTC | - | TRBV6-1 | TRBD1 | TRBJ2-7
CSARGGPRIATNEKLFF | TGCAGTGCTAGAGGTGGACCGAGAATTGCAACTAATGAAAAACTGTTTTTT | few | TRBV20-1 | - | TRBJ1-4
CASSLAEARRHNYGYTF | TGTGCCAGCAGCTTAGCAGAGGCCCGGCGGCATAACTATGGCTACACCTTC | few | TRBV7-9 | - | TRBJ1-2
CASSVSSSYNEQFF | TGTGCCAGCAGCGTTTCAAGCTCCTACAATGAGCAGTTCTTC | - | TRBV9 | - | TRBJ2-1
CASSPRGGASLTDTQYF | TGTGCCAGCAGTCCCCGCGGGGGGGCCAGTTTGACAGATACGCAGTATTTT | few | TRBV28 | TRBD2 | TRBJ2-3
CSARALDRVLEEAFF | TGCAGTGCTAGAGCCCTAGACCGGGTGTTGGAAGAAGCTTTCTTT | - | TRBV20-1 | - | TRBJ1-1
CASSIASGAGELFF | TGTGCCAGTAGTATAGCCTCGGGGGCCGGGGAGCTGTTTTTT | many | TRBV19 | - | TRBJ2-2
CASSSNLRDQSYEQYF | TGTGCCAGCAGCTCTAATTTAAGGGATCAATCCTACGAGCAGTACTTC | few | TRBV7-9 | - | TRBJ2-7
CASSKTGLSTDTQYF | TGTGCCAGCAGCAAAACAGGGCTCTCCACAGATACGCAGTATTTT | - | TRBV12-3/TRBV12-4 | - | TRBJ2-3
CATSEGGYTDTQYF | TGTGCCACCAGTGAGGGGGGATACACAGATACGCAGTATTTT | - | TRBV24-1 | - | TRBJ2-3
CASSLGTGRRGEKLFF | TGTGCCAGCAGCTTGGGAACGGGACGGCGGGGTGAAAAACTGTTTTTT | - | TRBV5-6 | - | TRBJ1-4
CASSPQGPTNEKLFF | TGTGCCAGCAGTCCCCAGGGGCCCACTAATGAAAAACTGTTTTTT | - | TRBV6-5 | - | TRBJ1-4
CASSKERVETQYF | TGTGCCAGCAGCAAGGAGCGGGTCGAGACCCAGTACTTC | - | TRBV7-8 | - | TRBJ2-5
CASSLLIGYNEQFF | TGTGCCAGCAGTTTATTAATCGGATACAATGAGCAGTTCTTC | - | TRBV27 | - | TRBJ2-1